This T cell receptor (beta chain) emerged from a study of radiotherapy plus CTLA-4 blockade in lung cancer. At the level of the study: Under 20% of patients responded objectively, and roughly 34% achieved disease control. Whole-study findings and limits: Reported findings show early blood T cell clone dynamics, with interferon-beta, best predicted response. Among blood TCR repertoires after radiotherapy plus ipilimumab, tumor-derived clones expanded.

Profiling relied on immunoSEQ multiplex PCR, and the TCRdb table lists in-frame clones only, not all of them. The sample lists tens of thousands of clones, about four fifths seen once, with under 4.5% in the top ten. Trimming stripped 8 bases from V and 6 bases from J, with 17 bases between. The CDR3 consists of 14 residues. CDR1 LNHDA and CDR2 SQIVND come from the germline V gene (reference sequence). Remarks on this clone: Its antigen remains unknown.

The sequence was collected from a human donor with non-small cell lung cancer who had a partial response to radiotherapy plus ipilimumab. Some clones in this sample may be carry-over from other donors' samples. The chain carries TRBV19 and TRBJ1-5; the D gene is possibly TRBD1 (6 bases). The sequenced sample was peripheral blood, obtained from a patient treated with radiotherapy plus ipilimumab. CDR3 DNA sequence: TGTGCCAGTTGTCAGGGAGGGGGAGGTCAGCCCCAGCATTTT. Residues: CASCQGGGGQPQHF. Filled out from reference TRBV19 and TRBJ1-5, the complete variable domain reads DGGITQSPKYLFRKEGQNVTLSCEQNLNHDAMYWYRQDPGQGLRLIYYSQIVNDFQKGDIAEGYSVSREKKESFPLTVTSAQKNPTAFYLCASCQGGGGQPQHFGDGTRLSIL.